This TCR beta chain was observed in a study of metastatic and nonmetastatic thyroid tumors. As for the study in general: The authors compared repertoires across blood and tumor or nodule tissue from malignant and benign thyroid patients. Overall study findings and caveats: Benign nodules were reported to have significantly lower TCR beta diversity than malignant thyroid tumors, in blood and tumor.

The sample holds a few counts of this clone. No antigen is known for it. As processed by the authors: CDR3 was compared across clinicopathological groups, and the resulting differences were used to build a distant-metastasis classifier for papillary thyroid cancer. TCRdb ran MiXCR on the PCR reads. TCRdb's processing, not the authors' own work, is the source of the V and J calls. Here the sample spans tens of thousands of clones, about 20% being singletons. V was clipped by 8 bases and J by 6 bases, with 23 bases between them. The germline V gene has CDR1 MNHNS and CDR2 SASEGT. The CDR3 contains 16 residues. Each patient came to thyroid surgery without any prior treatment (of any kind).

Material for sequencing was blood. The receptor was isolated from a male donor with papillary thyroid cancer or a benign thyroid nodule (not recorded which). Some clones in this sample may be carry-over from other donors' samples. The chain joins TRBV6-1 to TRBJ2-1; D perhaps matches TRBD2 (6 bases). CDR3 amino acids: CASFPKVAVGLNEQFF. The DNA for the CDR3 is TGTGCCAGCTTCCCGAAGGTAGCGGTAGGCCTCAATGAGCAGTTCTTC.